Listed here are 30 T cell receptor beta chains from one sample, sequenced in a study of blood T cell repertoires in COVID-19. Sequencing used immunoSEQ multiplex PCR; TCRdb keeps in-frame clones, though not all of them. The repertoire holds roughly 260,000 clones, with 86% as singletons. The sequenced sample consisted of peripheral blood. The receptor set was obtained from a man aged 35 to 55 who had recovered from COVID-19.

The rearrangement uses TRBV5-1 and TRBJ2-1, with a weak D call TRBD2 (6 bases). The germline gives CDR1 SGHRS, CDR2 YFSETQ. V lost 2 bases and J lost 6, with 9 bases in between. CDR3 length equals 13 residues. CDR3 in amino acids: CASSFGTLNEQFF. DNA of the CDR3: TGCGCCAGCAGCTTTGGGACTCTCAATGAGCAGTTCTTC. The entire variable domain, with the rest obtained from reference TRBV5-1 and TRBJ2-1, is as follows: KAGVTQTPRYLIKTRGQQVTLSCSPISGHRSVSWYQQTPGQGLQFLFEYFSETQRNKGNFPGRFSGRQFSNSRSEMNVSTLELGDSALYLCASSFGTLNEQFFGPGTRLTVL.

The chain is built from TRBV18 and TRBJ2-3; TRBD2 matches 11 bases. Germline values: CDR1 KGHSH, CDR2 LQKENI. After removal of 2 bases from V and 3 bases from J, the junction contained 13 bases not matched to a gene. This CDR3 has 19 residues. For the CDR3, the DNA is TGTGCCAGCTCACCATTGATGCGGCCGGGACTAGCGGTGACAGATACGCAGTATTTT. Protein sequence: CASSPLMRPGLAVTDTQYF.

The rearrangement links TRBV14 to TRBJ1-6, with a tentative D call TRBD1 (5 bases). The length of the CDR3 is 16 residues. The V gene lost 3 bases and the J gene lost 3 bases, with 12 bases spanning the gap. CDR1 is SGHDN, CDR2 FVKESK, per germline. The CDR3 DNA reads TGTGCCAGCAGCCAGAGAGGACAAAACTATAATTCACCCCTCCACTTT. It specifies CASSQRGQNYNSPLHF.

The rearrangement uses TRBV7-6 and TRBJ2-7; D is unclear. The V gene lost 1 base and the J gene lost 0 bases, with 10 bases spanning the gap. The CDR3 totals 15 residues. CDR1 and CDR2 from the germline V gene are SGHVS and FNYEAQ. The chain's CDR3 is CASSLEGRSSYEQYF. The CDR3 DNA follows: TGTGCCAGCAGCTTAGAAGGCCGGAGCTCCTACGAGCAGTACTTC.

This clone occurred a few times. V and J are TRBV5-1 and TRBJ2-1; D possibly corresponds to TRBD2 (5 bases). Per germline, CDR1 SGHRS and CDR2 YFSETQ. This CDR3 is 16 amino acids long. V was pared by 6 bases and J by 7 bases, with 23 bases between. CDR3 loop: CASTLTGVGFGNEQFF. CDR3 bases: TGCGCCAGCACCCTCACCGGGGTGGGATTTGGTAATGAGCAGTTCTTC.

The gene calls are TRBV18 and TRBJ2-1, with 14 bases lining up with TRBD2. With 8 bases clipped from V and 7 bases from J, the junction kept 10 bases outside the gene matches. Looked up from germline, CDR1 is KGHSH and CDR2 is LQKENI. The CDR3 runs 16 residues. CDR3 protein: CASTGTSGRTGNEQFF. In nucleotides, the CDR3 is TGTGCCAGCACCGGGACTAGCGGGAGAACTGGAAATGAGCAGTTCTTC.

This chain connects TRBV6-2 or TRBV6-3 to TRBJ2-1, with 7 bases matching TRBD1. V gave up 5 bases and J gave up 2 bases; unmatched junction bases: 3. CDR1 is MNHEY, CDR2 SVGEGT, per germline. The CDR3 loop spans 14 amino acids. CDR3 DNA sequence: TGTGCCAGCAGTCCCAGGGGGACCTACAATGAGCAGTTCTTC. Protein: CASSPRGTYNEQFF.

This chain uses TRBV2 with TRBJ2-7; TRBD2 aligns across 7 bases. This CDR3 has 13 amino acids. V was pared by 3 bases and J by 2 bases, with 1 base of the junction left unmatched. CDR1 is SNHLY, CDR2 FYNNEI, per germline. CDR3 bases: TGTGCCAGCAGTGACGGGACTACCTACGAGCAGTACTTC. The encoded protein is CASSDGTTYEQYF.

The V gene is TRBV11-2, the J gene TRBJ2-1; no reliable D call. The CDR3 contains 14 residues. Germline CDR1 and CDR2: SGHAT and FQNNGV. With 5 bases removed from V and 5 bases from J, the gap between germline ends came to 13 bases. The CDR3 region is CASSPEQVNNEQFF. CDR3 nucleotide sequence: TGTGCCAGCAGCCCCGAGCAGGTGAACAATGAGCAGTTCTTC.

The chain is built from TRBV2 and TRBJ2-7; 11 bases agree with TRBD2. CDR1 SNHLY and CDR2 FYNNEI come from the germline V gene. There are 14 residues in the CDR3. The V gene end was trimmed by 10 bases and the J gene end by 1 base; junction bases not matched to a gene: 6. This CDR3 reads CATRPSGGSYEQYF. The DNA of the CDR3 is TGTGCCACCCGGCCTAGCGGGGGGTCCTACGAGCAGTACTTC.

The CDR3 DNA sequence: TGTGCCATCAGTGGTAGTACTAGCGGGATCAACGAGCAGTACTTC. This sequence encodes CAISGSTSGINEQYF. The chain carries TRBV10-3 and TRBJ2-7, with 10 nucleotides matching TRBD2. J gave up 5 bases and V 4 bases, and 8 bases lay outside the gene matches. Germline CDR1 and CDR2: ENHRY and SYGVKD. The CDR3 sequence is 15 residues long.

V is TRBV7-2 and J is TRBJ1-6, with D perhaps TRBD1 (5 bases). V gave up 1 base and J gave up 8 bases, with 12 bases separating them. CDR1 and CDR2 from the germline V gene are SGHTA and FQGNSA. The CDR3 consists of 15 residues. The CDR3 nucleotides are TGTGCCAGCAGCTTAGAGGGGCGGGGAGATTCACCCCTCCACTTT. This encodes CASSLEGRGDSPLHF.

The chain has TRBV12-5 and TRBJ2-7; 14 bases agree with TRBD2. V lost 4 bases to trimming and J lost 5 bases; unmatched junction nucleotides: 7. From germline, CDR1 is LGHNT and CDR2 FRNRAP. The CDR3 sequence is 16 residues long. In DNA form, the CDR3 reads TGTGCTAGTGGTTGGATGGGGACTAGCGGGAGCGACGAGCAGTACTTC. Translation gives CASGWMGTSGSDEQYF. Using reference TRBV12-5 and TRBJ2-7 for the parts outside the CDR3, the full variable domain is DARVTQTPRHKVTEMGQEVTMRCQPILGHNTVFWYRQTMMQGLELLAYFRNRAPLDDSGMPKDRFSAEMPDATLATLKIQPSEPRDSAVYFCASGWMGTSGSDEQYFGPGTRLTVT.

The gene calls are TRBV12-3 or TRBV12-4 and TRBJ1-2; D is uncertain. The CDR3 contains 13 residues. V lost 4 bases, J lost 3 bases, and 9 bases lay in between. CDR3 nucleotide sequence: TGTGCCAGCAGTTACGGAGTGTACTATGGCTACACCTTC. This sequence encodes CASSYGVYYGYTF.

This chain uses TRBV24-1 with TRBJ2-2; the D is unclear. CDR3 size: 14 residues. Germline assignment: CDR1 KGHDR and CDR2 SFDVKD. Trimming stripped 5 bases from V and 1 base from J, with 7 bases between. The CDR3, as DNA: TGTGCCACCAGTGCGTCCGGGAACACCGGGGAGCTGTTTTTT. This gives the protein CATSASGNTGELFF.

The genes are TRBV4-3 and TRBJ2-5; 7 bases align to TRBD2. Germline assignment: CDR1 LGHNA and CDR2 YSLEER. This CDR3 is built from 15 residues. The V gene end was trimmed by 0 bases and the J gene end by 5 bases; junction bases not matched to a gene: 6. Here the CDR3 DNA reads TGCGCCAGCAGCCAAGATCTGTGGGAGGGGGAGACCCAGTACTTC. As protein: CASSQDLWEGETQYF.

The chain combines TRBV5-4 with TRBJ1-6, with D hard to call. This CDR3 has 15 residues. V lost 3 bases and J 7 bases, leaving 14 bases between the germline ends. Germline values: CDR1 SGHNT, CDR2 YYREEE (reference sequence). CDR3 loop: CASSSQVGRNSPLHF. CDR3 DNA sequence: TGTGCCAGCAGCTCCCAAGTGGGCAGGAATTCACCCCTCCACTTT. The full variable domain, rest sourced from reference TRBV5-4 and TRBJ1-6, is ETGVTQSPTHLIKTRGQQVTLRCSSQSGHNTVSWYQQALGQGPQFIFQYYREEENGRGNFPPRFSGLQFPNYSSELNVNALELDDSALYLCASSSQVGRNSPLHFGNGTRLTVT.

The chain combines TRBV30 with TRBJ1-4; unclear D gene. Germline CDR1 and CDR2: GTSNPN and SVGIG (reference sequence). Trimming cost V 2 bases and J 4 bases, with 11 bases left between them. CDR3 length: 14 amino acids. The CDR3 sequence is CAWSSRRSNEKLFF. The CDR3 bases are TGTGCCTGGAGTTCTCGACGGAGTAATGAAAAACTGTTTTTT. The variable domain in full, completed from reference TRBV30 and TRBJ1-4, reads SQTIHQWPATLVQPVGSPLSLECTVEGTSNPNLYWYRQAAGRGLQLLFYSVGIGQISSEVPQNLSASRPQDRQFILSSKKLLLSDSGFYLCAWSSRRSNEKLFFGSGTQLSVL.

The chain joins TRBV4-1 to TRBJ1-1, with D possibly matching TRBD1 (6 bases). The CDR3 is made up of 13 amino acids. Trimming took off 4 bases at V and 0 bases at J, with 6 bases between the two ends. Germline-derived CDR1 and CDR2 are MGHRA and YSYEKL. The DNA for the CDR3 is TGCGCCAGCAGCCGACAGGTGAACACTGAAGCTTTCTTT. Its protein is CASSRQVNTEAFF.

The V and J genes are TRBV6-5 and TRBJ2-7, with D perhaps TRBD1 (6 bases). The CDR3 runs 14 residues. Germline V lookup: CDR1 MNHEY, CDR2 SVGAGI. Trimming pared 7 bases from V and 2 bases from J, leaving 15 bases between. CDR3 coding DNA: TGTGCCAGCACCCAGGGGCTGTCTACCTACGAGCAGTACTTC. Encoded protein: CASTQGLSTYEQYF.

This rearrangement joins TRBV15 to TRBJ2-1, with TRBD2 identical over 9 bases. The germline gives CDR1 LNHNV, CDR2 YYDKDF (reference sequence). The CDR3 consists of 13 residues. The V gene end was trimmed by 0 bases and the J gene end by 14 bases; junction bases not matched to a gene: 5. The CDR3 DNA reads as TGTGCCACCAGCAGAGATCGGACTAGCGAAGAGTTCTTC. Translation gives CATSRDRTSEEFF.

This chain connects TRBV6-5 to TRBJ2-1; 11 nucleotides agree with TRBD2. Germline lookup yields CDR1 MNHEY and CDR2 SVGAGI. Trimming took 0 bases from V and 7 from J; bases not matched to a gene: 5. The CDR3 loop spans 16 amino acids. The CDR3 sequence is CASSYSRLAGPNEQFF. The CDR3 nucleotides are TGTGCCAGCAGTTACTCCCGACTAGCGGGGCCTAATGAGCAGTTCTTC.

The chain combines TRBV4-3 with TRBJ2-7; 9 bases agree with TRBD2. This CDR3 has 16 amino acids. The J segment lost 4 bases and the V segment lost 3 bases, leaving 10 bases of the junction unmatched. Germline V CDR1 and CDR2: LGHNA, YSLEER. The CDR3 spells CASSQYLGLADYEQYF. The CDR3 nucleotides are TGCGCCAGCAGCCAGTACCTGGGACTAGCAGATTACGAGCAGTACTTC.

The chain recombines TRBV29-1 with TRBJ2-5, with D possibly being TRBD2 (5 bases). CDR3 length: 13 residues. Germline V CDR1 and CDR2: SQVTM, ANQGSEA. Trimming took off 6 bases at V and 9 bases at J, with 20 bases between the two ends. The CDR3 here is CSVWRLPPGSQYF. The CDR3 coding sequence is TGCAGCGTCTGGCGGCTCCCCCCGGGGTCCCAGTACTTC.

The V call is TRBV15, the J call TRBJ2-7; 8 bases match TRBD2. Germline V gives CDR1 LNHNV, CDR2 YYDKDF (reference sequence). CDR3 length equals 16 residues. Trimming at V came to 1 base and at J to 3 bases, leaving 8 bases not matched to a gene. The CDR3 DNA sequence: TGTGCCACCAGCAGAGGCGGGACGGGAGGGGTCTACGAGCAGTACTTC. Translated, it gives CATSRGGTGGVYEQYF.

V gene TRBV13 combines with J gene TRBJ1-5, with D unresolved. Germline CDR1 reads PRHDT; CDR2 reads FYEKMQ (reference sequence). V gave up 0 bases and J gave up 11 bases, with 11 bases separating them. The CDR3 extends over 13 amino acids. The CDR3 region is CASSLGRAPTQHF. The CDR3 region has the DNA TGTGCCAGCAGCTTAGGGCGGGCTCCTACCCAGCATTTT. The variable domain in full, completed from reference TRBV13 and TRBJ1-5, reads AAGVIQSPRHLIKEKRETATLKCYPIPRHDTVYWYQQGPGQDPQFLISFYEKMQSDKGSIPDRFSAQQFSDYHSELNMSSLELGDSALYFCASSLGRAPTQHFGDGTRLSIL.

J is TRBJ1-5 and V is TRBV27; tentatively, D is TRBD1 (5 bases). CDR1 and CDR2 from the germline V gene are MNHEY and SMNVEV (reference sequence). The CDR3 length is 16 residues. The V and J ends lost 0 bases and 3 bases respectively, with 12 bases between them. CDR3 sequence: CASSLSWRGANQPQHF. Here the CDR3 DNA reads TGTGCCAGCAGTTTATCGTGGCGCGGGGCCAATCAGCCCCAGCATTTT.

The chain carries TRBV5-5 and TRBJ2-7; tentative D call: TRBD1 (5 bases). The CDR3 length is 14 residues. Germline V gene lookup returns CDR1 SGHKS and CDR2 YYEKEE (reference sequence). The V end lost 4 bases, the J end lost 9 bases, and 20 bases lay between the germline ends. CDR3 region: CASSRQGFTGGQYF. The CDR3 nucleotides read TGTGCCAGCAGCCGGCAGGGCTTTACCGGCGGGCAGTACTTC.

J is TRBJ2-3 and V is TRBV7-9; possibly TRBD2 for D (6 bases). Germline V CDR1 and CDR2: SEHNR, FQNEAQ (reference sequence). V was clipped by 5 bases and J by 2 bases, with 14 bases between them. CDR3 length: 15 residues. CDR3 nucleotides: TGTGCCAGCAGCCTTCTCTGGACTAACACAGATACGCAGTATTTT. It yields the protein CASSLLWTNTDTQYF.

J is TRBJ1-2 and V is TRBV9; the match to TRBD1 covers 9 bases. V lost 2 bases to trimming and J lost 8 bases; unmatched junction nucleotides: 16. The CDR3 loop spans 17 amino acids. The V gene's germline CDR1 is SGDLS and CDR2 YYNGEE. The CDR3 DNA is TGTGCCAGCAGCGTCATACAGGGGGCGAGGCAAGGTAGCGGCTACACCTTC. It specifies CASSVIQGARQGSGYTF.